The present T cell receptor beta chain was sequenced within a study of blood T cell repertoires in COVID-19. V gave up 6 bases and J gave up 4 bases, with 10 bases separating them. CDR3 length equals 13 residues. CDR1 MNHNS and CDR2 SASEGT come from the germline V gene. Data came from immunoSEQ multiplex PCR; TCRdb stores just in-frame clones and leaves some out. The repertoire includes roughly 120,000 clones, around 76% of them detected once, and 4.5% to 6% sits in the top ten. The chain couples TRBV6-1 to TRBJ2-1; possible D gene TRBD2, 5 bases. The origin of this receptor is a man older than 75 with COVID-19, enrolled during active disease. The sample consisted of peripheral blood. The CDR3 DNA sequence: TGTGCCAGCAGCCTAGGACTGTACAATGAGCAGTTCTTC. This encodes CASSLGLYNEQFF.